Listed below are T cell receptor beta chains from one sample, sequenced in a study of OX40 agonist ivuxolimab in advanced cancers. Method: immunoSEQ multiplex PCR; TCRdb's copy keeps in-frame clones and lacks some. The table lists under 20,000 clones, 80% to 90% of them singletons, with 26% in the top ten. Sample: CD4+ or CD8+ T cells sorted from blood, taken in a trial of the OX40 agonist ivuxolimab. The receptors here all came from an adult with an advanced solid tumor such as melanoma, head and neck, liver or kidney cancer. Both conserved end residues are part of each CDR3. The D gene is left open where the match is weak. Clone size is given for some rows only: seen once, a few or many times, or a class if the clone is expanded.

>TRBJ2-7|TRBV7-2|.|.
TGTGCCAGCAGCTTAGAGGGGACCTGGGACTACGAGCAGTACTTC
CASSLEGTWDYEQYF
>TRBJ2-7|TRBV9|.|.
TGTGCCAGCAGCGTATCCCATAACTACGAGCAGTACTTC
CASSVSHNYEQYF
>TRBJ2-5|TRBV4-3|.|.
TGCGCCAGCAGCCAAGGATGGGGAACCCACCTCACCCAGTACTTC
CASSQGWGTHLTQYF
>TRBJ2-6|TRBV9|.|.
TGTGCCAGCAGCGTAGTAAGTGGGGCCAACGTCCTGACTTTC
CASSVVSGANVLTF
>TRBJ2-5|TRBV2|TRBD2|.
TGTGCCAGCAAATTGATTAGCGGGGGGGCCTTCCAAGAGACCCAGTACTTC
CASKLISGGAFQETQYF
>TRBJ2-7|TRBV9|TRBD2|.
TGTGCCAGCAGCAAAGGGACTAGCGGGAGTACCTACGAGCAGTACTTC
CASSKGTSGSTYEQYF
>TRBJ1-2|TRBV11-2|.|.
TGTGCCAGCAGCTTAGGGGGGATAGACTATGGCTACACCTTC
CASSLGGIDYGYTF
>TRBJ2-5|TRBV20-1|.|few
TGCAGTGCTAGAGATCCCCAAACCCAGTACTTC
CSARDPQTQYF
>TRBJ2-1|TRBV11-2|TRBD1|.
TGTGCCAGCAGCTTAGGACAGGGGATTGATGAGCAGTTCTTC
CASSLGQGIDEQFF
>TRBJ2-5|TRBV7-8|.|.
TGTGCCAGCAGCCAAGGAGAGACCCAGTACTTC
CASSQGETQYF
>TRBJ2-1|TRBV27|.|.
TGTGCCAGCAGTATGTTCGGCGGCTACAATGAGCAGTTCTTC
CASSMFGGYNEQFF
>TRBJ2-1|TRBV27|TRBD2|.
TGTGCCAGCAGTTTAGCGGGGGGTTACAATGAGCAGTTCTTC
CASSLAGGYNEQFF
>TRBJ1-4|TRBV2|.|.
TGTGCCAGCACGGTAGCGCAAGCAACTAATGAAAAACTGTTTTTT
CASTVAQATNEKLFF
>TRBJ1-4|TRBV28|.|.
TGTGCCAGCAGTTCGTATGAAAAACTGTTTTTT
CASSSYEKLFF
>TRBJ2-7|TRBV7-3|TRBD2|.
TGTGCCAGCAGCTTAACTAGCGGGTCGTCCTACGAGCAGTACTTC
CASSLTSGSSYEQYF
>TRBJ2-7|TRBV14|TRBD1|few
TGTGCCAGCAGCCAGAGGACAGGGGGATTAGCCTACGAGCAGTACTTC
CASSQRTGGLAYEQYF
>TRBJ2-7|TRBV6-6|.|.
TGTGCCAGCAGTGCTAATCCTTACGAGCAGTACTTC
CASSANPYEQYF
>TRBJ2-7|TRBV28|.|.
TGTGCCAGCAGCTGGGATAGCTCCTACGAGCAGTACTTC
CASSWDSSYEQYF
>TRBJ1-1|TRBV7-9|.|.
TGTGCCAGCAGCCCTGGGCTCGAAGCTTTCTTT
CASSPGLEAFF
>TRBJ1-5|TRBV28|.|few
TGTGCCAGCACCTTGGGGAATCAGCCCCAGCATTTT
CASTLGNQPQHF
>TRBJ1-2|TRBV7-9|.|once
TGTGCCAGCAGCTTAGACCCCTATGGCTACACCTTC
CASSLDPYGYTF
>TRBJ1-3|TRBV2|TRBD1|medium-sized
TGTGCCAGCAGTTGGGACAGCTCTGGAAACACCATATATTTT
CASSWDSSGNTIYF
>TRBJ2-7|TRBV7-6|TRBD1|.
TGTGCCAGCAGCTTGACAGGGTTCTCCTACGAGCAGTACTTC
CASSLTGFSYEQYF
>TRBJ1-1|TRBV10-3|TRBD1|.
TGTGCCATCAGCCTCGACAGGGGGCTCAATGAAGCTTTCTTT
CAISLDRGLNEAFF
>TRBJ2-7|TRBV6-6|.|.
TGTGCCAGCGAAGGCGGGACAGACTACGAGCAGTACTTC
CASEGGTDYEQYF
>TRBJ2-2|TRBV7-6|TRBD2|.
TGTGCCAGCAGCTCCTGGGAGGGGCTCGACGGCGCGAACACCGGGGAGCTGTTTTTT
CASSSWEGLDGANTGELFF
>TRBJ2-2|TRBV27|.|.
TGTGCCAGCAGCCTAGGGGGCGGGGAGCTGTTTTTT
CASSLGGGELFF
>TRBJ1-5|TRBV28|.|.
TGTGCCAGCAGTCCAAGTAGCAATCAGCCCCAGCATTTT
CASSPSSNQPQHF
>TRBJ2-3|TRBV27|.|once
TGTGCCACCTTCAGGTGGGGCACAGATACGCAGTATTTT
CATFRWGTDTQYF
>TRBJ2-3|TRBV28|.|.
TGTGCCAGCATGGATGAGGGGGACACAGATACGCAGTATTTT
CASMDEGDTDTQYF
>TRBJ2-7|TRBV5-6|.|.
TGTGCCAGCAGCTTAGTGTTCAGGGCCTACGAGCAGTACTTC
CASSLVFRAYEQYF
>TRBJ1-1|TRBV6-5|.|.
TGTGCCAGCACCTTCTCCAATGAAGCTTTCTTT
CASTFSNEAFF
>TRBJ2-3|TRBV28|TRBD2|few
TGTGCCAGCAGTCGGGGACTAGCGGATACAGATACGCAGTATTTT
CASSRGLADTDTQYF
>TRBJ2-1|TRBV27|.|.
TGTGCCAGCAGTTTCGTCCTCGGACGGGTCGGTGAGCAGTTCTTC
CASSFVLGRVGEQFF
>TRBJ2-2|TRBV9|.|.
TGTGCCAGCAGCATTAGCGGGGAGCTGTTTTTT
CASSISGELFF
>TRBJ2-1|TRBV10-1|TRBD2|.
TGCGCCAGCAGTGAGAGGGTAGCGGGAGTTGCCAATGAGCAGTTCTTC
CASSERVAGVANEQFF
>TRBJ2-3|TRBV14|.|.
TGTGCCAGCAGCCAAGCGGGGAGCACAGATACGCAGTATTTT
CASSQAGSTDTQYF